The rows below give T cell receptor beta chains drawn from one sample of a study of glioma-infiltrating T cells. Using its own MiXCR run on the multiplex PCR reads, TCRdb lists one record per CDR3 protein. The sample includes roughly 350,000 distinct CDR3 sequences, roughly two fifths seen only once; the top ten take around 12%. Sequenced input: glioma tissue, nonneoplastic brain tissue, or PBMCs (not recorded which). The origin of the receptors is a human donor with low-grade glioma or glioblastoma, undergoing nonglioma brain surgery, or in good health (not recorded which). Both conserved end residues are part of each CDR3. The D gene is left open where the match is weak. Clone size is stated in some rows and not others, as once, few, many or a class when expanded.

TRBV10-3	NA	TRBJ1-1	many	TGTGCCATCGGGGATACAGAGAACACTGAAGCTTTCTTT	CAIGDTENTEAFF
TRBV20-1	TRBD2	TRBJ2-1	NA	TGCAGTGCTAGTCCTCGGCCGCGGGAGGATTACAATGAGCAGTTCTTC	CSASPRPREDYNEQFF
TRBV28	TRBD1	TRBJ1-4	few	TGTGCCAGCAGTTACCGGACAGGGGGCATTGAAAAACTGTTTTTT	CASSYRTGGIEKLFF
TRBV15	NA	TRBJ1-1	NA	TGTGACACCAGAAGAGATGCCAGGGGAACTGAAGCTTTCTTT	CDTRRDARGTEAFF
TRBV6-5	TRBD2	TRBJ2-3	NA	TGTGCCAGCAGTTACTCTACCGTATCCCCAACCGGGACTAGCGATACAGATACGCAGTATTTT	CASSYSTVSPTGTSDTDTQYF
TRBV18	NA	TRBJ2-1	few	TGTGCCAGCTCACCACCGGACGGGCATTCCTACAATGAGCAGTTCTTC	CASSPPDGHSYNEQFF
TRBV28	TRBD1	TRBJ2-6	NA	TGTGCCAGCAGCCCGACAGGGACCTCTGGGGCCAACGTCCTGACTTTC	CASSPTGTSGANVLTF
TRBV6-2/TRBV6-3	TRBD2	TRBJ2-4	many	TGTGCCAGCAGCCCCCGTGAGGGGCGGGAGGGGAGAAACATTCAGTACTTC	CASSPREGREGRNIQYF
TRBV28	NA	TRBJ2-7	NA	TGTGCCAGCTCCAATAGGGGCTACGAGCAGTACTTC	CASSNRGYEQYF
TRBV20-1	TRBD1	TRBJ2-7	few	TGCAGTGCTACGGACAGGGAAAGGCTCTACGAGCAGTACTTC	CSATDRERLYEQYF
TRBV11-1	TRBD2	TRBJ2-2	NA	TGTGCCAGCAGCTTGGCGCTAGCGGCGAACACCGGGGAGCTGTTTTTT	CASSLALAANTGELFF
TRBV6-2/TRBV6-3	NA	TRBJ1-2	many	TGTGCCAGCAGTCCCTACACTCGAGGCGGCTACACCTTC	CASSPYTRGGYTF
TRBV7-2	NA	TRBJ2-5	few	TGTGCCAGCAGCTTAGGAGGGCAAGACCAAGAGACCCAGTACTTC	CASSLGGQDQETQYF
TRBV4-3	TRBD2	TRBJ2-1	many	TGCGCCAGCAGCCAAGATCGCCCAGCGGGAGGACAAACCGGCTCCTACAATGAGCAGTTCTTC	CASSQDRPAGGQTGSYNEQFF
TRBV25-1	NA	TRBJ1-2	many	TGTGCCAGCAGTGTATACGGAAGCAGCTATGGCTACACCTTC	CASSVYGSSYGYTF
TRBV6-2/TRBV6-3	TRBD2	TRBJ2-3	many	TGTGCCAGCAGGTCCGGGACTAGCGGATATACGCAGTATTTT	CASRSGTSGYTQYF
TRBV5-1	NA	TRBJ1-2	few	TGCGCCAGCAGCTCAACGACACCTTCGGACGGCTACACCTTC	CASSSTTPSDGYTF
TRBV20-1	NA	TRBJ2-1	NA	TGCAGTGCTAGTTCTAGGGGCTCCTGCAATGAGCAGTTCTTC	CSASSRGSCNEQFF
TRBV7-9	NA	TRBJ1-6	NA	TGTGCCAGCAGCTTAGGTGAAGGGAAAAATTCACCCCTCCACTTT	CASSLGEGKNSPLHF
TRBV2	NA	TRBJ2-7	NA	TGTGCCAGCAGTGAAGAACTAGGGACATGGGTCGAGCAGTACTTC	CASSEELGTWVEQYF
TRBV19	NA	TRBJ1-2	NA	TGTGCCAGCAGCCCCGAGGTGGAGAGTGGCTACACCTTC	CASSPEVESGYTF
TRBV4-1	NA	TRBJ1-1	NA	TGCGCCAGCAGCCAAGGAGGGTTGGAAGCTTTCTTT	CASSQGGLEAFF
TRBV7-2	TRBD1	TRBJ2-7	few	TGTGCCAGCAGCACGGGACAGGGTCCCTACGAGCAGTACTTC	CASSTGQGPYEQYF
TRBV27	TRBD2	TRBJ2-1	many	TGTGCCAGCAGTGCAGGGACTAGCGGGACCTACAATGAGCAGTTCTTC	CASSAGTSGTYNEQFF
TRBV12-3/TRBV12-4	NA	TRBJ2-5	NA	TGTGCCAGCAGTCATTTGAGATTCCACCCGTACTTC	CASSHLRFHPYF
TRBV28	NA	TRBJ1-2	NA	TGTGCCAGCAGCCAACACGACAGGATCGAAGGCTACACCTTC	CASSQHDRIEGYTF
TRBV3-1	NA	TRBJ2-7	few	TGTGCCAGCAGCCATAGGACAGCCACCTACGAGCAGTACTTC	CASSHRTATYEQYF
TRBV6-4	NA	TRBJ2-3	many	TGTGCCAGCAGTGAAGGGGGCACAGATACGCAGTATTTT	CASSEGGTDTQYF
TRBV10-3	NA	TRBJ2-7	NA	TGTGCCATCAGTGAAGTCGGTTACGAGCAGTACTTC	CAISEVGYEQYF
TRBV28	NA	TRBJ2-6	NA	TGTGCCAGCAGTTTTCGGATAGGGGCCAACGTCCTGACTTTC	CASSFRIGANVLTF
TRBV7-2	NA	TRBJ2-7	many	TGTGCCAGCAGGCGGGGACAGCCCTACGAGCAGTACTTC	CASRRGQPYEQYF
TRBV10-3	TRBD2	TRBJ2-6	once	TGTGCCATCAGTTCATCCCCCTCTAGCGGGAGGTTCAGTGGGGCCAACGTCCTGACTTTC	CAISSSPSSGRFSGANVLTF
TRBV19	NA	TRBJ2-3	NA	TGTGCCAGTACCCCATCGCCTGGCAATACGCAGTATTTT	CASTPSPGNTQYF
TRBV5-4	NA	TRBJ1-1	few	TGTGCCAGCAGCCAGGGGACGGGGAACACTGAAGCTTTCTTT	CASSQGTGNTEAFF
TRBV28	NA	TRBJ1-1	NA	TGTGCCAGCAGTTCGAGGGGCGAGTCTGAAGCTTTCTTT	CASSSRGESEAFF
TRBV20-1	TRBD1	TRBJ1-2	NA	TGCAGTGCTAGGGACAGGGGAGCGTATGGCCACACCTTC	CSARDRGAYGHTF
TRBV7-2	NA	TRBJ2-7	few	TGTGCCAGCAGCTTTGAAGCCGCCAGGGGCGACGAGCAGTACTTC	CASSFEAARGDEQYF
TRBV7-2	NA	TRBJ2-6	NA	TGTGCCAGCAGCAAGCGAAGACTCTCTGGGGCCAACGTCCTGACTTTC	CASSKRRLSGANVLTF
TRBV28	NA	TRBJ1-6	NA	TGTGCCAGCAGTTTAAGTGGACAGTTTAATTCACCCCTCCACTTT	CASSLSGQFNSPLHF
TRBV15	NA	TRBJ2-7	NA	TGTGCCACCAGCCCCCGACTACCCTCGGACGAGCAGTACTTC	CATSPRLPSDEQYF
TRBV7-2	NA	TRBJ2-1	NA	TGTGCCAGCAGCTTAGGAGGCAGGGGTGAGCAGTTCTTC	CASSLGGRGEQFF
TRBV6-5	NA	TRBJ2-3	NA	TGTGCCAGCAGTTACTCGAGTACGGGTAGAACAGGTACGCAGTATTTT	CASSYSSTGRTGTQYF
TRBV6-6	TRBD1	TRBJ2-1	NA	TGTGCCAGCAGACTCGCCAGTACACTCCGGGACAGGGTCGGCACTGAGCAGTTCTTC	CASRLASTLRDRVGTEQFF
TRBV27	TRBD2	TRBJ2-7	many	TGTGCCAGCAGTCTCGGGACTAGCGGATACGAGCAGTACTTC	CASSLGTSGYEQYF
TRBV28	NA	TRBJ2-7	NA	TGTGCCCGCAGTTTAACTTTTCGGTCTTCGGGCGAGCAGTACTTC	CARSLTFRSSGEQYF
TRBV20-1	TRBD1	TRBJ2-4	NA	TGCAGTGCTTCCGGGACAGGGGTTCTAGCCAGAAACATTCAGTACTTC	CSASGTGVLARNIQYF
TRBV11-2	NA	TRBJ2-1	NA	TGTGCCAGCTACACAGGGACCCTCAATGAGCAGTTCTTC	CASYTGTLNEQFF
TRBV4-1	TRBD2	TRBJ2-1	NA	TGCGCCAGCAGCCAAGTAGCGGGAGGGCCCGGGAATGAGCAGTTCTTC	CASSQVAGGPGNEQFF
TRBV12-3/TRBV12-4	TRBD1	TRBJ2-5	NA	TGTGCCAGACAGGGGGCTCGGACAGGCCAAGAGACCCAGTACTTC	CARQGARTGQETQYF
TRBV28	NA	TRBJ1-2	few	TGTGCCAGCAGTTTACAGAGGCAGGCGATTAACTATGGCTACACCTTC	CASSLQRQAINYGYTF
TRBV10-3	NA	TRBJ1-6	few	TGTGCCATCAGTGCGGGACCAGCAAGCTATGATAATTCACCCCTCCACTTT	CAISAGPASYDNSPLHF
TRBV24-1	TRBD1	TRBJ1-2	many	TGTGCCACCAGTGATTCCGACAGGGAAGGCTACACCTTC	CATSDSDREGYTF
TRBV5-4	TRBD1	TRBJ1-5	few	TGTGCCGCCGGGGACAGGAATAGCAATCAGCCCCAGCATTTT	CAAGDRNSNQPQHF